This section outlines one TCR beta chain sequence together with its context. This sample includes further DNA sequences coding for the same CDR3. The germline V and J ends were trimmed by 4 bases and 7 bases, with 10 bases remaining between them. CDR1 and CDR2 (germline): MNHEY, SVGAGI. This CDR3 region has 12 residues. Measured with immunoSEQ multiplex PCR; TCRdb has only the in-frame clones, and not every one. The repertoire consists of 150,000 to 200,000 clones, with more than 75% occurring once and the leading ten covering 6.6%. Participants, roughly 18 to 89 years old, spanned around 25 US areas. The sample belongs to a study of blood T cell repertoires in COVID-19.

The receptor was derived from a woman aged 50 to 60 who had recovered from COVID-19. The rearrangement links TRBV6-5 to TRBJ1-2; D unresolved. The sample consisted of PBMCs or T cells enriched from blood (not recorded which). This chain's CDR3 is CASSSGGGGYTF. The CDR3 coding sequence is TGTGCCAGCAGTTCGGGTGGCGGTGGCTACACCTTC.